This is a list of T cell receptor beta chains from one sample in a study of cytomegalovirus exposure and HLA in healthy donors. Generated by immunoSEQ multiplex PCR, the TCRdb table keeps only in-frame clones and is missing some. The sample holds some 250,000 clones, about four fifths seen once. Input material: PBMCs. The source of these receptors is a woman between 40 and 55 years old in good health and CMV-seropositive. CDR3s include the opening cysteine and the closing phenylalanine or tryptophan. A D gene is named only where the DNA matches it firmly. The size field is filled for only some rows; it gives once, few, many or a size class.

TRBD2,.,TRBJ2-1,TRBV11-1,CASSLEVSGSVSYNEQFF,TGTGCCAGCAGCTTAGAGGTTAGCGGGAGTGTTTCCTACAATGAGCAGTTCTTC
TRBD1,.,TRBJ2-2,TRBV4-2,CASSSQQGSSGELFF,TGTGCCAGCAGCTCCCAACAGGGGTCCTCCGGGGAGCTGTTTTTT
TRBD1,.,TRBJ1-5,TRBV2,CASSWDRGNQPQHF,TGTGCCAGCAGTTGGGACAGGGGGAATCAGCCCCAGCATTTT
TRBD1,.,TRBJ1-1,TRBV30,CALIGQGLLNTEAFF,TGTGCCTTGATAGGACAGGGACTTTTGAACACTGAAGCTTTCTTT
TRBD1,.,TRBJ2-2,TRBV6-1,CASNLQGGQTGELFF,TGTGCCAGCAACCTACAGGGGGGTCAAACCGGGGAGCTGTTTTTT
TRBD1,.,TRBJ1-6,TRBV30,CAWTLQGNNSPLHF,TGTGCCTGGACCCTACAGGGGAATAATTCCCCCCTCCACTTT
TRBD2,.,TRBJ2-2,TRBV7-9,CSSSGRTSGNTGELFF,TGTTCCAGCAGCGGCAGGACTAGCGGGAACACCGGGGAGCTGTTTTTT
TRBD1,.,TRBJ2-7,TRBV4-2,CASSPWTGEYEQYF,TGTGCCAGCAGCCCGTGGACAGGGGAATACGAGCAGTACTTC
.,.,TRBJ1-3,TRBV29-1,CSVVGDLGAQGNTIYF,TGCAGCGTTGTCGGGGATTTGGGAGCTCAGGGAAACACCATATATTTT
TRBD2,.,TRBJ2-7,TRBV4-3,CASSQEWASGSYEQYF,TGCGCCAGCAGCCAGGAGTGGGCTAGCGGGAGCTACGAGCAGTACTTC
TRBD1,.,TRBJ2-7,TRBV15,CATSAPRTGGHEQYF,TGTGCCACCAGCGCACCTCGGACAGGGGGCCACGAGCAGTACTTC
TRBD1,.,TRBJ2-5,TRBV7-2,CASSQTGLQETQYF,TGTGCCAGCAGCCAGACAGGGCTCCAAGAGACCCAGTACTTC
.,.,TRBJ2-2,TRBV6-1,CATRTGYTGELFF,TGTGCCACACGGACTGGATACACCGGGGAGCTGTTTTTT
.,.,TRBJ2-2,TRBV7-5,CARPGGNTGELFF,TGTGCCCGACCGGGAGGGAACACCGGGGAGCTGTTTTTT
.,.,TRBJ2-1,TRBV4-3,CASSQDGLSSYNEQFF,TGCGCCAGCAGCCAAGATGGGCTGAGCTCCTACAATGAGCAGTTCTTC
TRBD1,few,TRBJ2-7,TRBV30,CAWGTDFYEQYF,TGTGCCTGGGGGACAGACTTCTACGAGCAGTACTTC
.,.,TRBJ1-1,TRBV10-3,CAISERGGTEAFF,TGTGCCATCAGTGAAAGGGGGGGCACTGAAGCTTTCTTT
.,.,TRBJ2-1,TRBV7-2,CASSRSGSSYNEQFF,TGTGCCAGCAGCCGCAGCGGAAGCTCCTACAATGAGCAGTTCTTC
.,.,TRBJ1-2,TRBV2,CASSPDGGLDYGYTF,TGTGCCAGCAGCCCAGACGGGGGATTGGACTATGGCTACACCTTC
TRBD2,.,TRBJ2-5,TRBV20-1,CSALPPGRKYF,TGCAGTGCTTTACCCCCCGGGAGGAAGTACTTC
.,.,TRBJ2-7,TRBV11-3,CASSSSRGAGEQYF,TGTGCCAGCAGCTCGTCCCGGGGGGCCGGGGAGCAGTACTTC
TRBD1,.,TRBJ2-1,TRBV10-3,CAISVSQGELGEQFF,TGTGCCATCAGTGTCTCCCAGGGGGAATTGGGTGAGCAGTTCTTC
.,.,TRBJ2-3,TRBV5-4,CASSWGRPTDTQYF,TGTGCCAGCAGCTGGGGGCGACCCACAGATACGCAGTATTTT
TRBD1,.,TRBJ1-6,TRBV18,CASSETGTSYNSPLHF,TGTGCCAGCTCAGAGACAGGGACCTCATATAATTCACCCCTCCACTTT
.,once,TRBJ2-1,TRBV10-1,CASSPSFGQISSYNEQFF,TGCGCCAGCAGCCCCTCTTTTGGACAGATTAGTTCCTACAATGAGCAGTTCTTC
TRBD1,few,TRBJ1-1,TRBV27,CASGYLGQGLPEAFF,TGTGCCAGCGGGTACCTGGGACAGGGCCTTCCTGAAGCTTTCTTT
TRBD2,.,TRBJ2-1,TRBV19,CASRGLAGGDNEQFF,TGTGCCTCGAGGGGGCTAGCGGGGGGGGACAATGAGCAGTTCTTC
TRBD2,.,TRBJ2-7,TRBV9,CASSVRAGFSYEQYF,TGTGCCAGCAGCGTAAGAGCGGGGTTCTCCTACGAGCAGTACTTC
.,.,TRBJ2-7,TRBV9,CASSVQSGTSREQYF,TGTGCCAGCAGCGTTCAGTCCGGGACTTCGAGAGAGCAGTACTTC
.,.,TRBJ2-2,TRBV25-1,CASSGPTNTGELFF,TGTGCCAGCAGTGGTCCTACGAACACCGGGGAGCTGTTTTTT
.,few,TRBJ1-2,TRBV2,CASSERGSPVYGYTF,TGTGCCAGCAGTGAAAGAGGCAGCCCTGTCTATGGCTACACCTTC
.,.,TRBJ2-1,TRBV6-1,CASRQAGLFYNEQFF,TGTGCCAGCAGGCAAGCCGGGTTATTCTACAATGAGCAGTTCTTC
TRBD1,.,TRBJ2-7,TRBV7-6,CASSSISDRGEQYF,TGTGCCAGCAGCTCCATATCGGACAGGGGCGAGCAGTACTTC
TRBD1,few,TRBJ2-2,TRBV27,CASSFGTGDTGELFF,TGTGCCAGCAGTTTCGGGACAGGGGACACCGGGGAGCTGTTTTTT
.,.,TRBJ2-2,TRBV11-3,CASSLVSTGGELFF,TGTGCCAGCAGCTTAGTGTCCACGGGCGGGGAGCTGTTTTTT
TRBD2,.,TRBJ2-1,TRBV7-2,CASSLGGTSGNNEQFF,TGTGCCAGCAGCTTAGGGGGGACTAGCGGCAACAATGAGCAGTTCTTC
.,.,TRBJ1-1,TRBV27,CASRLATGNTEAFF,TGTGCCAGCAGACTCGCGACAGGGAACACTGAAGCTTTCTTT
TRBD1,.,TRBJ2-2,TRBV10-3,CAITDRGDTGELFF,TGTGCCATCACCGACAGGGGGGACACCGGGGAGCTGTTTTTT
.,.,TRBJ2-2,TRBV7-2,CASSLDRVNGELFF,TGTGCCAGCAGCTTAGACAGGGTCAACGGGGAGCTGTTTTTT
.,.,TRBJ1-3,TRBV5-1,CASSSTGNGNTIYF,TGCGCCAGCAGCTCTACAGGGAACGGAAACACCATATATTTT
TRBD1,.,TRBJ1-2,TRBV7-2,CASSITGGAYGYTF,TGTGCCAGCAGCATAACAGGGGGCGCCTATGGCTACACCTTC
TRBD1,.,TRBJ1-1,TRBV10-1,CASSGRDSHTEAFF,TGCGCCAGCAGTGGGCGGGACAGCCACACTGAAGCTTTCTTT
.,once,TRBJ2-3,TRBV7-2,CASSSRGIDPTDTQYF,TGTGCCAGCAGCTCCAGAGGAATAGACCCCACAGATACGCAGTATTTT
.,once,TRBJ2-5,TRBV5-4,CASSLGGAAQETQYF,TGTGCCAGCAGCTTAGGGGGTGCGGCCCAAGAGACCCAGTACTTC
.,.,TRBJ2-5,TRBV18,CASSPPVQGQETQYF,TGTGCCAGCTCACCACCAGTCCAGGGGCAAGAGACCCAGTACTTC
.,once,TRBJ2-3,TRBV6-1,CASSPTRIRADTQYF,TGTGCCAGCAGCCCGACTAGGATCCGGGCAGATACGCAGTATTTT
.,.,TRBJ2-7,TRBV4-1,CASSVQVFSSYEQYF,TGCGCCAGCAGCGTTCAGGTCTTTAGCTCCTACGAGCAGTACTTC
.,.,TRBJ2-1,TRBV6-6,CASSYSNSGSEQFF,TGTGCCAGCAGTTACTCGAATTCAGGCAGTGAGCAGTTCTTC
.,.,TRBJ2-3,TRBV9,CASSVARRNTDTQYF,TGTGCCAGCAGCGTAGCTCGCAGGAACACAGATACGCAGTATTTT
TRBD2,.,TRBJ2-7,TRBV28,CASSLLASGRSEQYF,TGTGCCAGCAGTTTATTAGCTAGCGGGCGGTCCGAGCAGTACTTC
.,.,TRBJ2-7,TRBV30,CAWREPPEREQYF,TGTGCCTGGAGGGAGCCCCCCGAGAGGGAGCAGTACTTC
.,.,TRBJ1-1,TRBV19,CASSPQGVFTEAFF,TGTGCCAGTAGTCCTCAGGGCGTCTTCACTGAAGCTTTCTTT
.,once,TRBJ1-2,TRBV7-9,CASSPGRGSGYGYTF,TGTGCCAGCAGCCCGGGGCGGGGGTCTGGCTATGGCTACACCTTC
.,.,TRBJ1-6,TRBV7-2,CASSLVGNSPLHF,TGTGCCAGCAGCTTAGTCGGGAATTCACCCCTCCACTTT
.,.,TRBJ1-1,TRBV14,CASSQDLGRGPNTEAFF,TGTGCCAGCAGCCAAGATCTAGGGCGGGGGCCGAACACTGAAGCTTTCTTT
.,.,TRBJ2-7,TRBV7-2,CASSFVGGIEVVQYF,TGTGCCAGCAGCTTCGTCGGGGGAATCGAGGTAGTACAGTACTTC